These T cell receptor beta chains were read from a single sample in a study of blood T cell repertoires in COVID-19. Sequencing used immunoSEQ multiplex PCR; TCRdb keeps in-frame clones, though not all of them. The data hold some 150,000 clones, with 84% observed a single time. Sequencing used peripheral blood. These receptors all come from a human donor in a cohort sampled during active COVID-19. Each CDR3 is given without its conserved first and last residue. Fields, in order: CDR3 protein, V gene, clone size, J gene, D gene. A D gene is named only where the DNA matches it firmly. Expanded clones get a size class; other rows say once, few or many, or leave the size out.

CDR3aa: ASSEGEQGAETQY
v_gene: TRBV9
abundance: .
j_gene: TRBJ2-5
d_gene: TRBD1

CDR3aa: ASSQTGWTEAF
v_gene: TRBV12-3/TRBV12-4
abundance: .
j_gene: TRBJ1-1
d_gene: TRBD1

CDR3aa: ASSHRPLAADNEQF
v_gene: TRBV5-8
abundance: .
j_gene: TRBJ2-1
d_gene: .

CDR3aa: ASTPGVRSTEAF
v_gene: TRBV6-5
abundance: .
j_gene: TRBJ1-1
d_gene: .

CDR3aa: ASTRAGIRSDTEAF
v_gene: TRBV4-1
abundance: once
j_gene: TRBJ1-1
d_gene: .

CDR3aa: ASSTRSGDTGELF
v_gene: TRBV7-3
abundance: .
j_gene: TRBJ2-2
d_gene: .

CDR3aa: ASSRPGTGIGNTQY
v_gene: TRBV14
abundance: .
j_gene: TRBJ2-3
d_gene: TRBD1

CDR3aa: ASSPQTVLDREF
v_gene: TRBV9
abundance: .
j_gene: TRBJ2-1
d_gene: .

CDR3aa: ASSPNRGPPFMNTEAF
v_gene: TRBV27
abundance: .
j_gene: TRBJ1-1
d_gene: TRBD1

CDR3aa: ASSIDSANYGYT
v_gene: TRBV19
abundance: .
j_gene: TRBJ1-2
d_gene: .

CDR3aa: ASREDRGRIDSPLH
v_gene: TRBV5-1
abundance: few
j_gene: TRBJ1-6
d_gene: TRBD1

CDR3aa: ASSGSLSNQPQH
v_gene: TRBV10-1
abundance: .
j_gene: TRBJ1-5
d_gene: .

CDR3aa: ASRGGDQASGEQF
v_gene: TRBV7-8
abundance: .
j_gene: TRBJ2-1
d_gene: TRBD2

CDR3aa: ASSTRQGSSYEQY
v_gene: TRBV18
abundance: .
j_gene: TRBJ2-7
d_gene: TRBD1

CDR3aa: SATENEKLF
v_gene: TRBV20-1
abundance: .
j_gene: TRBJ1-4
d_gene: .

CDR3aa: ASTTPGTGSGDTQY
v_gene: TRBV2
abundance: .
j_gene: TRBJ2-3
d_gene: TRBD1

CDR3aa: AISEEHRGVAEAF
v_gene: TRBV10-3
abundance: .
j_gene: TRBJ1-1
d_gene: TRBD1

CDR3aa: ASSLFNQGREKLF
v_gene: TRBV27
abundance: .
j_gene: TRBJ1-4
d_gene: .

CDR3aa: ASSWRLAGGYNEQF
v_gene: TRBV27
abundance: .
j_gene: TRBJ2-1
d_gene: TRBD2

CDR3aa: ASSQADRNTIY
v_gene: TRBV14
abundance: .
j_gene: TRBJ1-3
d_gene: .

CDR3aa: ASTDRESYEQY
v_gene: TRBV6-5
abundance: .
j_gene: TRBJ2-7
d_gene: TRBD1

CDR3aa: ASSLAESTGTQY
v_gene: TRBV5-1
abundance: .
j_gene: TRBJ2-3
d_gene: .

CDR3aa: ASSSWRETQY
v_gene: TRBV12-3/TRBV12-4
abundance: .
j_gene: TRBJ2-5
d_gene: .

CDR3aa: ASSEAGSRAYGYT
v_gene: TRBV6-1
abundance: .
j_gene: TRBJ1-2
d_gene: .

CDR3aa: ASFLLAGSEQF
v_gene: TRBV6-5
abundance: .
j_gene: TRBJ2-1
d_gene: TRBD2

CDR3aa: ASSLGGTGRDTQY
v_gene: TRBV13
abundance: .
j_gene: TRBJ2-3
d_gene: TRBD1

CDR3aa: SSVTGGEDTQY
v_gene: TRBV29-1
abundance: .
j_gene: TRBJ2-3
d_gene: TRBD2

CDR3aa: ASSIRVTGNTIY
v_gene: TRBV5-5
abundance: .
j_gene: TRBJ1-3
d_gene: .

CDR3aa: ASSLLIQGTYEQY
v_gene: TRBV27
abundance: .
j_gene: TRBJ2-7
d_gene: .

CDR3aa: ASSIVSQSDEAF
v_gene: TRBV19
abundance: few
j_gene: TRBJ1-1
d_gene: .

CDR3aa: ASRPTTGPTPPEAF
v_gene: TRBV11-3
abundance: many
j_gene: TRBJ1-1
d_gene: TRBD1

CDR3aa: ASSSGHANSPLH
v_gene: TRBV7-6
abundance: few
j_gene: TRBJ1-6
d_gene: .

CDR3aa: ASSLGKRSGGNEQF
v_gene: TRBV19
abundance: .
j_gene: TRBJ2-1
d_gene: TRBD2

CDR3aa: ASSSTTSAGRETQY
v_gene: TRBV6-5
abundance: .
j_gene: TRBJ2-5
d_gene: .

CDR3aa: ASSPRTGGRETQY
v_gene: TRBV9
abundance: .
j_gene: TRBJ2-5
d_gene: TRBD1

CDR3aa: ASSQLSGEWETQY
v_gene: TRBV3-1/TRBV3-2
abundance: .
j_gene: TRBJ2-5
d_gene: .

CDR3aa: ASSPGDGGNYGYT
v_gene: TRBV7-2
abundance: few
j_gene: TRBJ1-2
d_gene: .

CDR3aa: ASSLAGSSPLH
v_gene: TRBV7-3
abundance: few
j_gene: TRBJ1-6
d_gene: .

CDR3aa: ASSGTPGDTQY
v_gene: TRBV5-1
abundance: .
j_gene: TRBJ2-3
d_gene: .

CDR3aa: SVIPGLAGSSYNEQF
v_gene: TRBV29-1
abundance: once
j_gene: TRBJ2-1
d_gene: TRBD2

CDR3aa: ASSPGQGNYGYT
v_gene: TRBV28
abundance: .
j_gene: TRBJ1-2
d_gene: TRBD1

CDR3aa: ASSLRTGPLQGGNTIY
v_gene: TRBV5-1
abundance: .
j_gene: TRBJ1-3
d_gene: TRBD1

CDR3aa: ASSRGGSPIGYT
v_gene: TRBV6-5
abundance: once
j_gene: TRBJ1-2
d_gene: .

CDR3aa: ASRVTGQNTDTQY
v_gene: TRBV6-5
abundance: .
j_gene: TRBJ2-3
d_gene: TRBD1

CDR3aa: ASRETDSLTNYGYT
v_gene: TRBV2
abundance: once
j_gene: TRBJ1-2
d_gene: .

CDR3aa: ASSTPAGSTGELF
v_gene: TRBV28
abundance: .
j_gene: TRBJ2-2
d_gene: .

CDR3aa: ASSTSGDSGANVLT
v_gene: TRBV5-1
abundance: .
j_gene: TRBJ2-6
d_gene: TRBD2

CDR3aa: ASSWTETRLDDEQF
v_gene: TRBV7-7
abundance: .
j_gene: TRBJ2-1
d_gene: .

CDR3aa: ASGPSGNTGELF
v_gene: TRBV19
abundance: .
j_gene: TRBJ2-2
d_gene: TRBD2

CDR3aa: ASSGDRTGQETQY
v_gene: TRBV5-6
abundance: .
j_gene: TRBJ2-5
d_gene: .

CDR3aa: ASSQDERWGTVRSSLH
v_gene: TRBV3-1/TRBV3-2
abundance: once
j_gene: TRBJ1-6
d_gene: .

CDR3aa: ASSSADRSYEQY
v_gene: TRBV28
abundance: .
j_gene: TRBJ2-7
d_gene: .